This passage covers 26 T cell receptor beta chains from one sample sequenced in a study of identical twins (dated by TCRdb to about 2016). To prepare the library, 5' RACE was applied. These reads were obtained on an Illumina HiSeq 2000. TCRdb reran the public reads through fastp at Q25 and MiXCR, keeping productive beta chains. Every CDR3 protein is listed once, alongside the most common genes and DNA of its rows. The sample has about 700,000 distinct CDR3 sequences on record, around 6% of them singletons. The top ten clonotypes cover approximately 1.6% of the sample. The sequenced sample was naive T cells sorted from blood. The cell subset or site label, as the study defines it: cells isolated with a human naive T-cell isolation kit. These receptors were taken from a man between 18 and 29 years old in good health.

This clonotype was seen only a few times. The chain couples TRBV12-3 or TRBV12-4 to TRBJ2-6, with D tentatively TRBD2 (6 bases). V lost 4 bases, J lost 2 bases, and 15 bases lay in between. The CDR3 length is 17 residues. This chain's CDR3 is CASSSWIGGAGANVLTF. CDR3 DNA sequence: TGTGCCAGCAGTTCCTGGATAGGAGGGGCTGGGGCCAACGTCCTGACTTTC.

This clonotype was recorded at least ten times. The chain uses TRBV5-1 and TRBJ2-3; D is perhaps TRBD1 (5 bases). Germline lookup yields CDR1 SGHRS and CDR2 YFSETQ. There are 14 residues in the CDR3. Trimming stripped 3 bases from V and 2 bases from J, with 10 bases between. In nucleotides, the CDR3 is TGCGCCAGCAGCTCGACAGAAAACACAGATACGCAGTATTTT. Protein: CASSSTENTDTQYF.

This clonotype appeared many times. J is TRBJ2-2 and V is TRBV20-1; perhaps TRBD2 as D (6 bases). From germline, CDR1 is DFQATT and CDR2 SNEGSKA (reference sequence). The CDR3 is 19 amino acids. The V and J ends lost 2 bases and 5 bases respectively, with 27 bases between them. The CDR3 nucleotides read TGCAGTGCTAGACCCTCTCATAGGAGGTTCGGGAGTCGGACCGGGGAGCTGTTTTTT. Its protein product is CSARPSHRRFGSRTGELFF.

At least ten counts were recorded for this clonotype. CDR3 sequence: CASSPGLIFTGELFF. CDR3 coding DNA: TGCGCCAGCAGCCCGGGACTCATCTTTACCGGGGAGCTGTTTTTT. The chain recombines TRBV5-1 with TRBJ2-2, with D perhaps TRBD2 (6 bases). This CDR3 is 15 amino acids long. Looked up from germline, CDR1 is SGHRS and CDR2 is YFSETQ. Trimming took off 4 bases at V and 5 bases at J, with 15 bases between the two ends.

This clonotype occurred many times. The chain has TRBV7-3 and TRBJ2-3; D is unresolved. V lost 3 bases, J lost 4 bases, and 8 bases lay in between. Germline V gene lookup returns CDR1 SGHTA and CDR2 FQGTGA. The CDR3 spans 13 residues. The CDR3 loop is CASSFGPPDTQYF. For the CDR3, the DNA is TGTGCCAGCAGCTTTGGGCCCCCAGATACGCAGTATTTT.

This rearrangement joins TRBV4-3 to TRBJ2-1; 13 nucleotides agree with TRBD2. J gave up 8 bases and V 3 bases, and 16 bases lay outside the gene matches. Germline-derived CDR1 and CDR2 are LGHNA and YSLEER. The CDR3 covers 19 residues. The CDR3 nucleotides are TGCGCCAGCAGCCACGGACAGGGTGGGGGACTAGCGGGAATCTATGAGCAGTTCTTC. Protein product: CASSHGQGGGLAGIYEQFF.

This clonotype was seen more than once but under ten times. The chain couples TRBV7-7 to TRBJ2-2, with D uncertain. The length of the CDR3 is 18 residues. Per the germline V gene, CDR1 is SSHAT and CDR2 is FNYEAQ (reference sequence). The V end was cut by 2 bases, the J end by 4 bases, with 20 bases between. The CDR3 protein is CASSLHPRVKSFTGELFF. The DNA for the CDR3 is TGTGCCAGCAGCTTACATCCCCGGGTTAAGAGTTTCACCGGGGAGCTGTTTTTT.

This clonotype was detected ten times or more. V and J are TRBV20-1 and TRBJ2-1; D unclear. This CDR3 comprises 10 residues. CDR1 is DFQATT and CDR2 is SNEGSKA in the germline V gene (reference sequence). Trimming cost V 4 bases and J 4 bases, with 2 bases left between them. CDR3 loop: CSANYNEQFF. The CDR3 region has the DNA TGCAGTGCTAATTACAATGAGCAGTTCTTC.

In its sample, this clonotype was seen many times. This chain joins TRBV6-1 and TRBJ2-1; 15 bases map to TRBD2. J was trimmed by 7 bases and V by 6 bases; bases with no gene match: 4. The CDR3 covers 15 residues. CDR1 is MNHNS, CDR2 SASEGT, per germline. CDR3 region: CASRTGTSGRNEQFF. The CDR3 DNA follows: TGTGCCAGCAGAACCGGGACTAGCGGGAGGAATGAGCAGTTCTTC.

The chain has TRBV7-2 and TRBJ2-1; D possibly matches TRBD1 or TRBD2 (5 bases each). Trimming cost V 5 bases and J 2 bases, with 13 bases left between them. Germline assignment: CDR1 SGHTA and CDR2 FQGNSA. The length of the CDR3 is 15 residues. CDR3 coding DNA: TGTGCCAGCAGCGTCGGGACCGTCACCTACAATGAGCAGTTCTTC. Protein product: CASSVGTVTYNEQFF.

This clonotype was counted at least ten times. The CDR3 protein is CASGQADEQFF. CDR3 in DNA: TGCGCCAGCGGGCAGGCAGATGAGCAGTTCTTC. V usage is TRBV4-1 and J usage is TRBJ2-1; unclear D gene. V was cut by 8 bases and J by 8 bases, with 10 bases left in between. This CDR3 comprises 11 residues. Germline V gives CDR1 MGHRA, CDR2 YSYEKL.

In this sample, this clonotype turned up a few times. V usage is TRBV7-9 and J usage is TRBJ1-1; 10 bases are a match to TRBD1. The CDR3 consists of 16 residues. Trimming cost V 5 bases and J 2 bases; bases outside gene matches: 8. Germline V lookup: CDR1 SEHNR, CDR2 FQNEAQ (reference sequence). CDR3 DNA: TGTGCCAGCAGCCTAAATCGGGACAGGGGAAACACTGAAGCTTTCTTT. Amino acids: CASSLNRDRGNTEAFF.

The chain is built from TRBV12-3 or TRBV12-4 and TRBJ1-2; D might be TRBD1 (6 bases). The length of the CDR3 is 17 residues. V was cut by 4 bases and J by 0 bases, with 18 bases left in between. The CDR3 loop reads CASSWLTGAPTNYGYTF. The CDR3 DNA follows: TGTGCCAGCAGTTGGCTGACAGGCGCGCCAACTAACTATGGCTACACCTTC.

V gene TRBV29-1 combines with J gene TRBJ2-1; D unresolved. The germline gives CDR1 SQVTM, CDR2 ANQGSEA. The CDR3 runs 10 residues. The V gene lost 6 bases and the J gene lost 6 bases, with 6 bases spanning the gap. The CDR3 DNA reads TGCAGCGTGGCTAGCAATGAGCAGTTCTTC. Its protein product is CSVASNEQFF.

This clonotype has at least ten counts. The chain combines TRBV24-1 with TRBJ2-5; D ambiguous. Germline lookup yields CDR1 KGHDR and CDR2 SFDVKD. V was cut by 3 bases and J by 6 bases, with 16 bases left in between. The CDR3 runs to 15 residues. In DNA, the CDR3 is TGTGCCACCAGTGATCCCACGGCTGGGCTGAAGACCCAGTACTTC. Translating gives CATSDPTAGLKTQYF.

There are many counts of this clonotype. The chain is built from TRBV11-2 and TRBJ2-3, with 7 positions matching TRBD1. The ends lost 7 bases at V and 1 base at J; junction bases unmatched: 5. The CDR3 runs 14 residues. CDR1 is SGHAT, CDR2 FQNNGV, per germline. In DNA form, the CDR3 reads TGTGCCAGCACCTACACAGGGGGCACAGATACGCAGTATTTT. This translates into CASTYTGGTDTQYF.

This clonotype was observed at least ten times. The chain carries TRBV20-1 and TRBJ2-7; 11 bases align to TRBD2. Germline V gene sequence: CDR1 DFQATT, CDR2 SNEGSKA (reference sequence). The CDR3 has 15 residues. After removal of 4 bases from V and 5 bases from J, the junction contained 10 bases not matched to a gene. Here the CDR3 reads CSATPPLAGGHEQYF. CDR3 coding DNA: TGCAGTGCTACACCACCCTTAGCGGGAGGGCACGAGCAGTACTTC.

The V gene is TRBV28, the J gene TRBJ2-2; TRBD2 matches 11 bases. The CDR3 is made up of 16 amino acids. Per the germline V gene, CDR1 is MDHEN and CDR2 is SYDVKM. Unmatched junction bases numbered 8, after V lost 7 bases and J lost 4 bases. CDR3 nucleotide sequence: TGTGCCAGCACCGTCCTAGCGGGAGGTCTCACCGGGGAGCTGTTTTTT. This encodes CASTVLAGGLTGELFF.

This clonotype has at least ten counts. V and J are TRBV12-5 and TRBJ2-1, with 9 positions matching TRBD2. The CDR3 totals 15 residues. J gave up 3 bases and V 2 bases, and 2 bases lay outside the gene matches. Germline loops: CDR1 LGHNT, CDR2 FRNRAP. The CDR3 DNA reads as TGTGCTAGTGGTTTGTCGACTAGCGGCTACAATGAGCAGTTCTTC. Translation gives CASGLSTSGYNEQFF.

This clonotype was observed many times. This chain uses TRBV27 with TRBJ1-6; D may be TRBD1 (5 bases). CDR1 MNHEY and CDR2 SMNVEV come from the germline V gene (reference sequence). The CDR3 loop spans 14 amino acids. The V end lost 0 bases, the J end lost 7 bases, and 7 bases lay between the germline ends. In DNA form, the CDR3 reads TGTGCCAGCAGTTTATCTTACAGGAATTCACCCCTCCACTTT. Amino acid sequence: CASSLSYRNSPLHF.

The CDR3 protein is CASSPGGGHPGYTF. DNA for the CDR3: TGTGCCAGCAGCCCCGGCGGGGGACATCCGGGCTACACCTTC. V is TRBV5-5 and J is TRBJ1-2; D perhaps matches TRBD1 (6 bases). Germline lookup yields CDR1 SGHKS and CDR2 YYEKEE (reference sequence). V was clipped by 4 bases and J by 8 bases, with 18 bases between them. This CDR3 is 14 amino acids long.

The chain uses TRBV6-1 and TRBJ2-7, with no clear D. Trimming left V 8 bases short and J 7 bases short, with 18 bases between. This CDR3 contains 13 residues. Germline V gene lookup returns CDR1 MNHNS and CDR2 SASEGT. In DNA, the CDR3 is TGTGCCAGCCGACTTTTTTTAGCCGGGGAGCAGTACTTC. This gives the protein CASRLFLAGEQYF.

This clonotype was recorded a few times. CDR3 in DNA: TGTGCCAGCGGCACCACCGCTGGAAACACCATATATTTT. Protein product: CASGTTAGNTIYF. This chain links TRBV12-3 or TRBV12-4 with TRBJ1-3; no firm D call. The length of the CDR3 is 13 residues. The germline V and J ends were trimmed by 8 bases and 2 bases, with 10 bases remaining between them.

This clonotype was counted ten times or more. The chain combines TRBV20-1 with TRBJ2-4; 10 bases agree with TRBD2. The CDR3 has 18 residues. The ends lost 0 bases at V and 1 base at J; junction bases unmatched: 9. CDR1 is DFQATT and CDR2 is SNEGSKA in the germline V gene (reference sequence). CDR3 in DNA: TGCAGTGCTAGAGATGCCGTTTTAGCGGGAGGCGCCAAAAACATTCAGTACTTC. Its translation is CSARDAVLAGGAKNIQYF.

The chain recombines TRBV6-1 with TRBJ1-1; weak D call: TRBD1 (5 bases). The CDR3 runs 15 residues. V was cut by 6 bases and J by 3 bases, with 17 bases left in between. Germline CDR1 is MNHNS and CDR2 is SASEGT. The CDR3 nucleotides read TGTGCCAGCAGAACTCACAGGTGGGGGGACACTGAAGCTTTCTTT. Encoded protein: CASRTHRWGDTEAFF.

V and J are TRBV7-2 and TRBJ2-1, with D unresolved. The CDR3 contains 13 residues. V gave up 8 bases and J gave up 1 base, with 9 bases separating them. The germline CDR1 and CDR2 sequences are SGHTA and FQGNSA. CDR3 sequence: CASVAVSYNEQFF. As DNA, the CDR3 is TGTGCCAGCGTGGCGGTTTCCTACAATGAGCAGTTCTTC.